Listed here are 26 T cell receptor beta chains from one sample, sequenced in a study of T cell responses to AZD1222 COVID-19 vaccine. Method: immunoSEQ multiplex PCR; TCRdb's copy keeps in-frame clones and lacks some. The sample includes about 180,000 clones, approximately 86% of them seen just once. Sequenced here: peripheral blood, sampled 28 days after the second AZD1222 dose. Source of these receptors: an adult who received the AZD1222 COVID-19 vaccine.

CDR3 DNA: TGTGCCAGCAGCAAAGAGCGATGGGTAAAACAAGAGACCCAGTACTTC. Its translation is CASSKERWVKQETQYF. The chain uses TRBV21-1 and TRBJ2-5; the D call of TRBD2 is as the table states it, not checked on the DNA. TRBV21-1 is marked as a pseudogene. The CDR3 has 16 amino acids.

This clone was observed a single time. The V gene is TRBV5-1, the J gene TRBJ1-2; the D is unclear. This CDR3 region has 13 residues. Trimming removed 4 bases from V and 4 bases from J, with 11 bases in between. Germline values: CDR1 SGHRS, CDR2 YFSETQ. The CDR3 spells CASSPLEGYGYTF. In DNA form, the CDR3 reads TGCGCCAGCAGCCCCCTCGAGGGCTATGGCTACACCTTC. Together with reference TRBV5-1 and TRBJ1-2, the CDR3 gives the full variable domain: KAGVTQTPRYLIKTRGQQVTLSCSPISGHRSVSWYQQTPGQGLQFLFEYFSETQRNKGNFPGRFSGRQFSNSRSEMNVSTLELGDSALYLCASSPLEGYGYTFGSGTRLTVV.

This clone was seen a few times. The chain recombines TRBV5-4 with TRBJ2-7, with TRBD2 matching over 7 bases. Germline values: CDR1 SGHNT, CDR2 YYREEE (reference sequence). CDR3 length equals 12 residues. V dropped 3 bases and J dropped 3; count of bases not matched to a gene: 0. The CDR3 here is CASSWGGYEQYF. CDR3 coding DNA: TGTGCCAGCAGCTGGGGGGGCTACGAGCAGTACTTC.

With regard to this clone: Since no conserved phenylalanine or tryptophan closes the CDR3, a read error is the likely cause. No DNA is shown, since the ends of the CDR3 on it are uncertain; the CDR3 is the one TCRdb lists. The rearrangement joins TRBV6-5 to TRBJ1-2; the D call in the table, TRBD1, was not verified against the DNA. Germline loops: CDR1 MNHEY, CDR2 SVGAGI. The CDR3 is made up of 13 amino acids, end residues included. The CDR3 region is CASRDRTLDRLWV.

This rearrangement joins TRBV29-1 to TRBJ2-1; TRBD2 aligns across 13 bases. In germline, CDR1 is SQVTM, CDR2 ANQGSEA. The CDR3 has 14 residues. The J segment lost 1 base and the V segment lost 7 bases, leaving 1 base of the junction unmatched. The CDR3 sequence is CSGGLAGSYNEQFF. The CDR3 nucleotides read TGCAGCGGGGGACTAGCGGGATCCTACAATGAGCAGTTCTTC.

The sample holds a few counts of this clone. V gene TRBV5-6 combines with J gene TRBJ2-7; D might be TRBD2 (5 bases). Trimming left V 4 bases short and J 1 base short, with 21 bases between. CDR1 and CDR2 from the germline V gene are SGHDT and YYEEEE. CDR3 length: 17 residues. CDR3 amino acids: CASSQNLAGAGSYEQYF. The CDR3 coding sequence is TGTGCCAGCAGCCAGAATCTGGCAGGCGCGGGTTCCTACGAGCAGTACTTC.

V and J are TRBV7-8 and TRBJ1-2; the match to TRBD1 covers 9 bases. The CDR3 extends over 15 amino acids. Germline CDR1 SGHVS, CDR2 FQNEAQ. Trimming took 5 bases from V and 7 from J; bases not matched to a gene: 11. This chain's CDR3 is CASSIETGGSGGYTF. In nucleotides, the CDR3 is TGTGCCAGCAGCATAGAGACAGGGGGGAGCGGTGGCTACACCTTC.

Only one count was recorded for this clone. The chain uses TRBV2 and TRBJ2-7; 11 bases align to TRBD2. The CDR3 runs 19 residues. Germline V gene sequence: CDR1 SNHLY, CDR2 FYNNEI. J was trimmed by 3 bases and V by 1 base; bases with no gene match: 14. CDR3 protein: CASSEGLAGGLSPGYEQYF. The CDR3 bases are TGTGCCAGCAGTGAAGGTCTAGCGGGGGGCCTGAGCCCCGGCTACGAGCAGTACTTC. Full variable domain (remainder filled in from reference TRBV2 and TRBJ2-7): EPEVTQTPSHQVTQMGQEVILRCVPISNHLYFYWYRQILGQKVEFLVSFYNNEISEKSEIFDDQFSVERPDGSNFTLKIRSTKLEDSAMYFCASSEGLAGGLSPGYEQYFGPGTRLTVT.

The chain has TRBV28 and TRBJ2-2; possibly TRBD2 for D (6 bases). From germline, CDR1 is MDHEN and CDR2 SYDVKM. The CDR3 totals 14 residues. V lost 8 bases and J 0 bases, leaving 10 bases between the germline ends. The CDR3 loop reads CASGGIPNTGELFF. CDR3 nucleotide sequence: TGTGCCAGCGGGGGGATACCGAACACCGGGGAGCTGTTTTTT. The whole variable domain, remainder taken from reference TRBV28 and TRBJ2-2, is DVKVTQSSRYLVKRTGEKVFLECVQDMDHENMFWYRQDPGLGLRLIYFSYDVKMKEKGDIPEGYSVSREKKERFSLILESASTNQTSMYLCASGGIPNTGELFFGEGSRLTVL.

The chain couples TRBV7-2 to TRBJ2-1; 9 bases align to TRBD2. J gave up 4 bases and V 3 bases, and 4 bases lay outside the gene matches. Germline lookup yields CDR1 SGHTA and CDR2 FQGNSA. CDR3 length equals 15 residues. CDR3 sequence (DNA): TGTGCCAGCAGCTTCTCTAGCGGGGAGTACAATGAGCAGTTCTTC. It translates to CASSFSSGEYNEQFF.

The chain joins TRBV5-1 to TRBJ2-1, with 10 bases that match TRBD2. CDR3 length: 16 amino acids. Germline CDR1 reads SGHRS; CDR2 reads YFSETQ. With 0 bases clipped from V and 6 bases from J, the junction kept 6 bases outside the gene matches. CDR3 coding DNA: TGCGCCAGCAGCTTGGTCGGGGGACTAGCGTCCAATGAGCAGTTCTTC. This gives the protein CASSLVGGLASNEQFF.

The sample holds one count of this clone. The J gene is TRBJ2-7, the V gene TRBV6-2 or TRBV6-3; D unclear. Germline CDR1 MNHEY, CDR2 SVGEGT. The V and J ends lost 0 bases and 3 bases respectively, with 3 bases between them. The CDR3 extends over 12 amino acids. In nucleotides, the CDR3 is TGTGCCAGCAGTTACTCTCTCTACGAGCAGTACTTC. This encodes CASSYSLYEQYF.

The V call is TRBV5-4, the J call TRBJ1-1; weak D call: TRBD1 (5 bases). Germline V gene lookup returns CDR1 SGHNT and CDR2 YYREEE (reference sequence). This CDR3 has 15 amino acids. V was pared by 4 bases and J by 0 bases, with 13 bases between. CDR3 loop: CASSAPGGVNTEAFF. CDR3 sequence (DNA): TGTGCCAGCAGCGCACCGGGGGGGGTGAACACTGAAGCTTTCTTT.

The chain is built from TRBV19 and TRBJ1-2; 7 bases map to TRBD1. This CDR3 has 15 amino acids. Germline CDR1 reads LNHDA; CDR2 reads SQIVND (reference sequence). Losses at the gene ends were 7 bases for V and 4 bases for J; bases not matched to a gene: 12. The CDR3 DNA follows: TGTGCCAGTATCTCAGGGGGGCCCAAGAGCTATGGCTACACCTTC. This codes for CASISGGPKSYGYTF.

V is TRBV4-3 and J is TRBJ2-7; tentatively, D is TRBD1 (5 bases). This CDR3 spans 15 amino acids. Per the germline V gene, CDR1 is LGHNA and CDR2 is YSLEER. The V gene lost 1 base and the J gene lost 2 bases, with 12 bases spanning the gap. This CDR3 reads CASSQVWQGAYEQYF. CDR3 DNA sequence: TGCGCCAGCAGCCAAGTATGGCAGGGCGCCTACGAGCAGTACTTC.

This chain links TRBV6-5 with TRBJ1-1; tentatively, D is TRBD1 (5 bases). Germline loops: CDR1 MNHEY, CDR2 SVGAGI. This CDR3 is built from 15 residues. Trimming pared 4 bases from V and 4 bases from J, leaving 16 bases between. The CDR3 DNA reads TGTGCCAGCAGTTTCGGCGTCTGGGGCGGCACTGAAGCTTTCTTT. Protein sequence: CASSFGVWGGTEAFF.

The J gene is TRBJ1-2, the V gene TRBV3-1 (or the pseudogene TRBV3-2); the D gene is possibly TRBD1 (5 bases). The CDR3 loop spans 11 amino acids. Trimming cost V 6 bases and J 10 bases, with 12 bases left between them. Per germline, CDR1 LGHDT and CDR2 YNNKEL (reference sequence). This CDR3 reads CASRRQTTYTF. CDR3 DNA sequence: TGTGCCAGCAGACGACAGACCACCTACACCTTC.

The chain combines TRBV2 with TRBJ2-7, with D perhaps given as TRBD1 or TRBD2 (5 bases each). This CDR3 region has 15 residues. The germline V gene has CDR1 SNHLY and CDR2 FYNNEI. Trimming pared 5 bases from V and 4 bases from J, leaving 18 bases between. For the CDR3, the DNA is TGTGCCAGCAGTCAGTCCGCCGGGACCACATACGAGCAGTACTTC. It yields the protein CASSQSAGTTYEQYF.

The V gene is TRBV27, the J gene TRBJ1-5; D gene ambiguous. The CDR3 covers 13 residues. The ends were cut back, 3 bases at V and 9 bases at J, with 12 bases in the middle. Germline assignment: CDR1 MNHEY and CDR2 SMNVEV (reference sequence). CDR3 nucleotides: TGTGCCAGCAGTTTGGGTAGTATGATGCCCCAGCATTTT. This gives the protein CASSLGSMMPQHF.

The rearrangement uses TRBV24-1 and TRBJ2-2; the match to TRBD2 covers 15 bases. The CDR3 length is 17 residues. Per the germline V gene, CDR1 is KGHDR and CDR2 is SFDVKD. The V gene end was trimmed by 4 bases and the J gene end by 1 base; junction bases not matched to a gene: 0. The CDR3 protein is CATSEGLAGGNTGELFF. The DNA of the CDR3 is TGTGCCACCAGTGAGGGACTAGCGGGGGGGAACACCGGGGAGCTGTTTTTT.

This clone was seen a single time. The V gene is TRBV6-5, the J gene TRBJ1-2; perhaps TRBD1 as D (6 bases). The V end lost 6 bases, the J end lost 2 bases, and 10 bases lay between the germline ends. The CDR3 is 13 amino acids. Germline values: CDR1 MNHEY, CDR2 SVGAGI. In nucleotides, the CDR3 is TGTGCCAGCAGCTTTACAGGGAACTATGGCTACACCTTC. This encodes CASSFTGNYGYTF.

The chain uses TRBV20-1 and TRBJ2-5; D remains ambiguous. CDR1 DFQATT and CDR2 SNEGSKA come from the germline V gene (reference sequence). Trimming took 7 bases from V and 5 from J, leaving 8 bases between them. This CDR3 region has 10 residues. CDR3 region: CSVRKETQYF. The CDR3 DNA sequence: TGCAGTGTCCGAAAGGAGACCCAGTACTTC.

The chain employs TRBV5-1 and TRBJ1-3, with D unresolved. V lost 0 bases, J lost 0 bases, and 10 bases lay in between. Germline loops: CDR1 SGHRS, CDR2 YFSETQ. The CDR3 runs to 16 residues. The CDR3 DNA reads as TGCGCCAGCAGCTTGGCTTCAATAGACTCTGGAAACACCATATATTTT. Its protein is CASSLASIDSGNTIYF. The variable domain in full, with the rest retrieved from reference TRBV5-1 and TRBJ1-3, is KAGVTQTPRYLIKTRGQQVTLSCSPISGHRSVSWYQQTPGQGLQFLFEYFSETQRNKGNFPGRFSGRQFSNSRSEMNVSTLELGDSALYLCASSLASIDSGNTIYFGEGSWLTVV.

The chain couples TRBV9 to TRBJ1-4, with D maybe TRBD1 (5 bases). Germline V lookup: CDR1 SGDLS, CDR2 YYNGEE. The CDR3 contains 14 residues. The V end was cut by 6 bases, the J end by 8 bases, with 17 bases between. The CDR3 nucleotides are TGTGCCAGCACTCGGGACGCGGTACGAGAAAAACTGTTTTTT. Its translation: CASTRDAVREKLFF.

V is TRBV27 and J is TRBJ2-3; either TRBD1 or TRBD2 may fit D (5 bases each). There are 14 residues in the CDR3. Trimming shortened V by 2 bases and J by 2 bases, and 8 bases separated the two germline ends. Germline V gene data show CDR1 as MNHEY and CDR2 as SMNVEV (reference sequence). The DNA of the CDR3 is TGTGCCAGCAGTTTAGGGGGAGTCACAGATACGCAGTATTTT. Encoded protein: CASSLGGVTDTQYF.

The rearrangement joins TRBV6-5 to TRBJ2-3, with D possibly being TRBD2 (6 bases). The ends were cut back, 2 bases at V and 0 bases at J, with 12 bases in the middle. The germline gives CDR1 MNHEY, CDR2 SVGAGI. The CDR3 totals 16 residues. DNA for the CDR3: TGTGCCAGCAGTTACGGGCGGGGAGTTAGCACAGATACGCAGTATTTT. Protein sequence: CASSYGRGVSTDTQYF.